This TCR beta chain was retrieved from a study of shared clonotypes between healthy human individuals. The study, taken as a whole, reports: A few donors had roughly 5% of their naive CD4 clonotypes in common.

Over several immunoSEQ plates, each subset's genomic DNA was distributed in even portions. Method: immunoSEQ multiplex PCR; TCRdb's copy keeps in-frame clones and lacks some. Counted here are 2,100,000 or so clones, under 97% occurring once; the ten biggest clones make up approximately 0.13%. The CDR3 is 14 residues long. V was clipped by 0 bases and J by 4 bases, with 7 bases between them. In germline, CDR1 is LNHNV, CDR2 YYDKDF (reference sequence). About this clone itself: The antigen remains undetermined. Other DNA variants within this sample encode the same CDR3.

This clonotype originated in a man aged 18 to 30 in good health. The chain carries TRBV15 and TRBJ1-5, with D unclear. Sequencing used naive CD4+ T cells sorted from blood. Documented subset: CD45RA+ positively selected. The CDR3 bases are TGTGCCACCAGCAGAGATAGAGGAAATCAGCCCCAGCATTTT. This encodes CATSRDRGNQPQHF.